Each of the 8 T cell receptor beta chains below was sequenced from the same sample in a study of sequential checkpoint blockade in melanoma. Clones were sequenced by immunoSEQ multiplex PCR, and TCRdb holds only the in-frame ones, with some missing. The data contain under 13,000 clones, 55% to 70% of them singletons. The treatment denotes: randomized to nivolumab then ipilimumab (arm A) or the reverse (arm B). The sample in question was CD8+ T cells sorted from blood (inferred from file names), obtained from a patient given nivolumab and ipilimumab in sequence. The receptors derive from a human donor with melanoma.

The V and J genes are TRBV15 and TRBJ2-3, with 9 bases matching TRBD2. Germline CDR1 is LNHNV and CDR2 is YYDKDF (reference sequence). The CDR3 runs to 13 residues. V dropped 3 bases and J dropped 11; count of bases not matched to a gene: 6. This chain's CDR3 is CATSSVAGEWQYF. The CDR3 DNA reads as TGTGCCACCAGCAGCGTAGCGGGGGAGTGGCAGTATTTT.

The chain combines TRBV7-6 with TRBJ2-7; D possibly corresponds to TRBD2 (7 bases). Germline-derived CDR1 and CDR2 are SGHVS and FNYEAQ. The CDR3 extends over 14 amino acids. The CDR3 reads CASSPGGSKYEQYF. DNA of the CDR3: TGTGCAAGCTCCCCGGGGGGCTCTAAGTACGAGCAGTACTTC.

The chain couples TRBV4-1 to TRBJ2-1; D unclear. Between the trimmed V and J ends, which lost 0 bases and 3 bases, there was a span of 12 bases. CDR1 MGHRA and CDR2 YSYEKL come from the germline V gene. The CDR3 runs 16 residues. Here the CDR3 reads CASSQDLLELYNEQFF. Written as DNA, the CDR3 is TGCGCCAGCAGCCAAGATCTTCTGGAGCTCTACAATGAGCAGTTCTTC.

V and J are TRBV28 and TRBJ2-2, with 7 bases identical to TRBD1. There are 16 residues in the CDR3. Germline V CDR1 and CDR2: MDHEN, SYDVKM. V shed 5 bases and J 6 bases; nucleotides not matched to a gene: 12. CDR3 in DNA: TGTGCCAGCAGTCCCCACCCTACCGACAGGGCCGGGGAGCTGTTTTTT. Encoded protein: CASSPHPTDRAGELFF.

This clone came up a few times. V and J are TRBV5-5 and TRBJ1-1; perhaps TRBD1 as D (6 bases). This CDR3 is 13 amino acids long. Germline-derived CDR1 and CDR2 are SGHKS and YYEKEE (reference sequence). V dropped 3 bases and J dropped 2 bases, with 8 bases sitting between them. The CDR3 coding sequence is TGTGCCAGCAGCTGGGGGCACAACACTGAAGCTTTCTTT. Residues: CASSWGHNTEAFF.

This clone was counted once. J is TRBJ1-5 and V is TRBV4-1; D may be TRBD1 (5 bases). The V gene lost 4 bases and the J gene lost 0 bases, with 10 bases spanning the gap. Germline assignment: CDR1 MGHRA and CDR2 YSYEKL. The CDR3 extends over 15 amino acids. The CDR3 reads CASSPGGDSNQPQHF. The DNA for the CDR3 is TGCGCCAGCAGCCCGGGGGGGGATAGCAATCAGCCCCAGCATTTT.

This clone appeared a few times. The chain links TRBV5-5 to TRBJ2-7; 9 nucleotides agree with TRBD2. The CDR3 has 17 residues. CDR1 and CDR2 (germline): SGHKS, YYEKEE (reference sequence). J was trimmed by 5 bases and V by 4 bases; bases with no gene match: 16. For the CDR3, the DNA is TGTGCCAGCAGCCTCAGAGGGCGGGAGGGCCTGAGGAACGAGCAGTACTTC. This translates into CASSLRGREGLRNEQYF.

By sample share, this clone is medium-sized. The chain employs TRBV28 and TRBJ1-2; TRBD1 matches 8 bases. This CDR3 region has 15 residues. The V segment lost 5 bases and the J segment 3 bases; nucleotides outside the gene matches: 8. Germline-derived CDR1 and CDR2 are MDHEN and SYDVKM. The CDR3 here is CASSVLGQAHYGYTF. For the CDR3, the DNA is TGTGCCAGCAGTGTTCTGGGACAGGCGCACTATGGCTACACCTTC.